The subject of this entry is one T cell receptor beta chain. Its antigen is currently unknown. The sample comes from a study of shared clonotypes between healthy human individuals. Assay: immunoSEQ multiplex PCR; the TCRdb copy retains only in-frame clones and omits some. The sample has 2.3 million or so clones; approximately 93% are singletons. J gave up 2 bases and V 0 bases, and 4 bases lay outside the gene matches. The CDR3 consists of 16 residues. CDR1 is SGHRS and CDR2 is YFSETQ in the germline V gene. General study points: The represented genetic and exposure-history diversity was limited by the small number of donors. Sharing of clonotypes among donors was expected to vary with sequencing depth. Unshared clonotypes carried lower generation probabilities than those common to all four donors.

Sequencing was carried out using naive CD4+ T cells from PBMCs. Subset given: CD45RA+ positively selected. This sequence originates from a man aged 18 to 29 in good health. Some clones in this sample may be carry-over from other donors' samples. The V and J genes are TRBV5-1 and TRBJ2-1; 8 nucleotides agree with TRBD2. CDR3 residues: CASSLVVSGTYNEQFF. The CDR3 DNA sequence: TGCGCCAGCAGCTTGGTTGTTAGCGGGACCTACAATGAGCAGTTCTTC.